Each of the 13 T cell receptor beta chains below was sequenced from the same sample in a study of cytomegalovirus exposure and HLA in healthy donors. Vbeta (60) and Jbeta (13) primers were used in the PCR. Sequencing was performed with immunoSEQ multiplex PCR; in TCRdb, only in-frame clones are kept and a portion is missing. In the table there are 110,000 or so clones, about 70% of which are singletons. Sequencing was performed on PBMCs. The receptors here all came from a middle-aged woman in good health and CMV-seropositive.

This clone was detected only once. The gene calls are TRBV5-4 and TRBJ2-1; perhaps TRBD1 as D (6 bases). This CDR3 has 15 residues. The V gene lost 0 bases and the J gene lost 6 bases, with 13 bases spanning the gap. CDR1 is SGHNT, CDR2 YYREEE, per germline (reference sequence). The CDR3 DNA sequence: TGTGCCAGCAGCTTGGTCCTCGGACAGTTCAATGAGCAGTTCTTC. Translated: CASSLVLGQFNEQFF.

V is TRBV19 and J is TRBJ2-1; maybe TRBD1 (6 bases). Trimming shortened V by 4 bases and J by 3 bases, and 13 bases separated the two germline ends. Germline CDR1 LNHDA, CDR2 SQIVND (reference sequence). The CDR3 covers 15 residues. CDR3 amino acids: CASSRQVGFYNEQFF. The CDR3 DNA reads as TGTGCCAGTAGTAGACAGGTTGGCTTCTACAATGAGCAGTTCTTC.

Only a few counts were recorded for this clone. For the CDR3, the DNA is TGTGCCATCAGTCCCGACACTAGCAATCAGCCCCAGCATTTT. Encoded protein: CAISPDTSNQPQHF. The chain couples TRBV10-3 to TRBJ1-5, with D uncertain. This CDR3 is built from 14 residues. Trimming removed 5 bases at V and 0 bases at J, with 8 bases between. CDR1 is ENHRY and CDR2 is SYGVKD in the germline V gene.

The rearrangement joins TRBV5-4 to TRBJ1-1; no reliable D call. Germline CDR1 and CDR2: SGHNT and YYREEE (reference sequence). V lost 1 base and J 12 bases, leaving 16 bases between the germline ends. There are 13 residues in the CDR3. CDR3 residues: CASSLYVIRGTFF. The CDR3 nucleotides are TGTGCCAGCAGCTTGTACGTGATTCGGGGAACTTTCTTT. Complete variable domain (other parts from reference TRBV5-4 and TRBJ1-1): ETGVTQSPTHLIKTRGQQVTLRCSSQSGHNTVSWYQQALGQGPQFIFQYYREEENGRGNFPPRFSGLQFPNYSSELNVNALELDDSALYLCASSLYVIRGTFFGQGTRLTVV.

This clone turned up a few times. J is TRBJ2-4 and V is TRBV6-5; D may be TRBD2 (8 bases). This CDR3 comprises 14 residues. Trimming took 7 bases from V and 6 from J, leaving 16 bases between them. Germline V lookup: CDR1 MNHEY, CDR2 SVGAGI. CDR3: CASTTGGDRNIQYF. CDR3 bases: TGTGCCAGCACTACCGGGGGGGACAGAAACATTCAGTACTTC.

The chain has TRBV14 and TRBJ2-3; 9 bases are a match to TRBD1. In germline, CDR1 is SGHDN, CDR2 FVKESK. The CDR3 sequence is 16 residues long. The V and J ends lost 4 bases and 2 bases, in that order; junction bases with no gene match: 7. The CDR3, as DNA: TGTGCCAGCAGCCCTCATCGGACAGGGGCCACAGATACGCAGTATTTT. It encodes CASSPHRTGATDTQYF.

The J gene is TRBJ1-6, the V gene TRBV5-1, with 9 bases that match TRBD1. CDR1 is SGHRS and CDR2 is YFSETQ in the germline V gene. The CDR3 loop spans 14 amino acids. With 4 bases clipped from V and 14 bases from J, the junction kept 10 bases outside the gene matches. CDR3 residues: CASSAGTGFNALHF. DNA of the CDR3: TGCGCCAGCAGCGCCGGGACAGGGTTTAACGCCCTCCACTTT.

CDR3 region: CASSYRAQTRYEQYF. In nucleotides, the CDR3 is TGTGCCAGCAGTTACAGGGCCCAAACTCGCTACGAGCAGTACTTC. This chain uses TRBV28 with TRBJ2-7, with D tentatively TRBD1 (6 bases). Germline V lookup: CDR1 MDHEN, CDR2 SYDVKM. The CDR3 loop spans 15 amino acids. Trimming stripped 4 bases from V and 3 bases from J, with 16 bases between.

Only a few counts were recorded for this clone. This CDR3 is CASSETARNQPQHF. Here the CDR3 DNA reads TGTGCCAGCAGCGAGACAGCCCGCAATCAGCCCCAGCATTTT. This chain links TRBV6-1 with TRBJ1-5; the D gene is possibly TRBD1 (5 bases). The V gene lost 6 bases and the J gene lost 2 bases, with 11 bases spanning the gap. The CDR3 loop spans 14 amino acids. Germline values: CDR1 MNHNS, CDR2 SASEGT.

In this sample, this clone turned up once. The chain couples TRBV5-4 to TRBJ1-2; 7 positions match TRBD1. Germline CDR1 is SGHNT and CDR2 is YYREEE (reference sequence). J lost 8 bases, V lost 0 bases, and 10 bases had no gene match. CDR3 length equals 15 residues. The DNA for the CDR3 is TGTGCCAGCAGCTTGGGTGGGACAGCAGCTGGGGGCTACACCTTC. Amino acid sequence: CASSLGGTAAGGYTF.

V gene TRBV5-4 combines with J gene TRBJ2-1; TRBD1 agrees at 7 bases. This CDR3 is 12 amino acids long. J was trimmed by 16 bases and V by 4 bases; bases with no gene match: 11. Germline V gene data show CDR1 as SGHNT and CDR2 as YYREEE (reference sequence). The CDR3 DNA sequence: TGTGCCAGCAGCCAGATTGGGACAGCTCCTTTCTTC. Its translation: CASSQIGTAPFF.

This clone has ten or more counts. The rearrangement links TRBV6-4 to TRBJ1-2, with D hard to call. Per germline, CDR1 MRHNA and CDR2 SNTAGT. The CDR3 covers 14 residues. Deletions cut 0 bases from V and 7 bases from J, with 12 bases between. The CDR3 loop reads CASSDSRGLGGYTF. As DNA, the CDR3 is TGTGCCAGCAGTGACTCGAGAGGGTTAGGTGGCTACACCTTC.

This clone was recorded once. This CDR3 is CASSLGVGERNEQFF. In DNA form, the CDR3 reads TGTGCCAGCAGCTTAGGTGTAGGGGAAAGAAATGAGCAGTTCTTC. The chain couples TRBV7-8 to TRBJ2-1; D is perhaps TRBD1 (5 bases). Germline V CDR1 and CDR2: SGHVS, FQNEAQ. Trimming left V 1 base short and J 7 bases short, with 14 bases between. The length of the CDR3 is 15 residues. The full variable domain, completed using reference TRBV7-8 and TRBJ2-1, is GAGVSQSPRYKVAKRGQDVALRCDPISGHVSLFWYQQALGQGPEFLTYFQNEAQLDKSGLPSDRFFAERPEGSVSTLKIQRTQQEDSAVYLCASSLGVGERNEQFFGPGTRLTVL.